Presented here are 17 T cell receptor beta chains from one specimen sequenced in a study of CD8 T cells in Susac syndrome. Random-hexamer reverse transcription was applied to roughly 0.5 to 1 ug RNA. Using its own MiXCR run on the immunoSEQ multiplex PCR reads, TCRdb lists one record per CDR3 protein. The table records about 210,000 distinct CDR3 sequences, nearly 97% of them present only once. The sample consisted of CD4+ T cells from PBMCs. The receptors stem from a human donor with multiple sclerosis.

The CDR3 nucleotides are TGCAGTGCCGCCCTACAGACTAGCACAGATACGCAGTATTTT. As protein: CSAALQTSTDTQYF. The chain has TRBV20-1 and TRBJ2-3; the D is unclear. V lost 6 bases to trimming and J lost 0 bases, with 13 bases between them. Germline V gene sequence: CDR1 DFQATT, CDR2 SNEGSKA (reference sequence). The CDR3 consists of 14 residues.

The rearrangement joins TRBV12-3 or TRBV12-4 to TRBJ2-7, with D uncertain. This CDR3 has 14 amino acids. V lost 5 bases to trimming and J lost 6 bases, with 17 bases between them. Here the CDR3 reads CASSPGLQTGEQYF. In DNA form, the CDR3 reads TGTGCCAGCAGTCCTGGGTTACAGACGGGCGAGCAGTACTTC.

CDR3 in DNA: TGTGCCAGCAGGAACTTACAGGGGATGGGGAATCAGCCCCAGCATTTT. Its protein is CASRNLQGMGNQPQHF. V usage is TRBV6-2 or TRBV6-3 and J usage is TRBJ1-5; 7 nucleotides align to TRBD1. Unmatched junction bases numbered 12, after V lost 6 bases and J lost 4 bases. Germline-derived CDR1 and CDR2 are MNHEY and SVGEGT. This CDR3 has 16 amino acids.

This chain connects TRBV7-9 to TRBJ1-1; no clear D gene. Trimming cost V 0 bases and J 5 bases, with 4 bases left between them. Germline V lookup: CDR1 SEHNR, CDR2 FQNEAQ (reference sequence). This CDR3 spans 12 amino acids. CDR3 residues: CASSLAWTEAFF. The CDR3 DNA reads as TGTGCCAGCAGCTTAGCATGGACTGAAGCTTTCTTT.

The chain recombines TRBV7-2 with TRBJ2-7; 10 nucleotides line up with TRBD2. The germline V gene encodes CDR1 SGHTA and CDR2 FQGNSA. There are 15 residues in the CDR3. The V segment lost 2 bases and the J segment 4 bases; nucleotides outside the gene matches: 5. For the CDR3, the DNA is TGTGCCAGCAGCTTAAAGCGGGGGGGTTTGTACGAGCAGTACTTC. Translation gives CASSLKRGGLYEQYF.

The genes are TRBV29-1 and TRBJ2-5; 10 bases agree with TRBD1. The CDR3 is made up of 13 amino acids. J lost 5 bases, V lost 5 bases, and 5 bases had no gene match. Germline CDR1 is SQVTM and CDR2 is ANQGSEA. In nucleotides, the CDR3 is TGCAGCGTTCGACAGGGGGCGAGGGAGACCCAGTACTTC. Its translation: CSVRQGARETQYF.

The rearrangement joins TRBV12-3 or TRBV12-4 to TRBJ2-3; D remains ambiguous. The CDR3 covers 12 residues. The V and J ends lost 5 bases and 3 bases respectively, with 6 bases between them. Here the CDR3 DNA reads TGTGCCAGCAGTCCCTTTACAGATACGCAGTATTTT. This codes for CASSPFTDTQYF.

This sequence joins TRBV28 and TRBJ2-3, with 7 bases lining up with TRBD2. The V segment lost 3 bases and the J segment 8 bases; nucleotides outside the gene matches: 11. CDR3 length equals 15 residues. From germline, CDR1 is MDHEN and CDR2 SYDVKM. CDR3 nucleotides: TGTGCCAGCAGTTTCCTGGACCAGCGGGGTGGTACGCAGTATTTT. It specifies CASSFLDQRGGTQYF.

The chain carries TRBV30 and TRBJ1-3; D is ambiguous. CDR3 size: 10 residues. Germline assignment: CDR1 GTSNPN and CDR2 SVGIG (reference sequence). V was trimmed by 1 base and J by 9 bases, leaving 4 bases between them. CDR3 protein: CAWSGGTIYF. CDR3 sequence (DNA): TGTGCCTGGAGTGGTGGCACCATATATTTT.

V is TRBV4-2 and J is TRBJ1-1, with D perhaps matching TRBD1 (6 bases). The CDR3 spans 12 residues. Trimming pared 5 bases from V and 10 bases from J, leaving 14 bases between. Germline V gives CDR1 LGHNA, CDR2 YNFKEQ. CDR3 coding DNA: TGTGCCAGCAGCGCACAAGGGGGGTCAGCTTTCTTT. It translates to CASSAQGGSAFF.

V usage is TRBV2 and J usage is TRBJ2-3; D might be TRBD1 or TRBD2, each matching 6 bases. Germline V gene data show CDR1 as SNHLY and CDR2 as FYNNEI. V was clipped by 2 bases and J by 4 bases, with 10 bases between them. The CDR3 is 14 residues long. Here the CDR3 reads CASSESRGPDTQYF. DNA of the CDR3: TGTGCCAGCAGTGAATCCCGGGGGCCAGATACGCAGTATTTT.

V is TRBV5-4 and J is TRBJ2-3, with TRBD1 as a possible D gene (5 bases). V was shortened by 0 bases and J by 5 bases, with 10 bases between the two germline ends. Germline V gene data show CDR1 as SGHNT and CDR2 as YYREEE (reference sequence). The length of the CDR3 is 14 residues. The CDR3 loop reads CASSLAHRGDTQYF. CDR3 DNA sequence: TGTGCCAGCAGCTTGGCCCATAGGGGAGATACGCAGTATTTT.

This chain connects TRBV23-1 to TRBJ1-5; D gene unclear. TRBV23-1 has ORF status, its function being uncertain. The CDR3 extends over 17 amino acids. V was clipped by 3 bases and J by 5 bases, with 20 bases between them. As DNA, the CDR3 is TGCGCCAGCAGTCAGTGGCAGGCGGCAGCGGAGTATCAGCCCCAGCATTTT. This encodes CASSQWQAAAEYQPQHF.

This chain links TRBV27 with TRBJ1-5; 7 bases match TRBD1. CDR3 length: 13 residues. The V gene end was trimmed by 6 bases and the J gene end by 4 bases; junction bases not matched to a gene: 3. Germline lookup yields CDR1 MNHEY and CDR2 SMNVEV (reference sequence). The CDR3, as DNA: TGTGCCAGCAGCGACAGGGTAAATCAGCCCCAGCATTTT. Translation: CASSDRVNQPQHF.

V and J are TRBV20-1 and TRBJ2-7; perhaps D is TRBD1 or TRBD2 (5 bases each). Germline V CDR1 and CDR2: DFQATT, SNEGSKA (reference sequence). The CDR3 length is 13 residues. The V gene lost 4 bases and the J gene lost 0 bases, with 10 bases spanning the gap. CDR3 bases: TGCAGTGCTACCCGGGACGGCTCCTACGAGCAGTACTTC. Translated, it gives CSATRDGSYEQYF.

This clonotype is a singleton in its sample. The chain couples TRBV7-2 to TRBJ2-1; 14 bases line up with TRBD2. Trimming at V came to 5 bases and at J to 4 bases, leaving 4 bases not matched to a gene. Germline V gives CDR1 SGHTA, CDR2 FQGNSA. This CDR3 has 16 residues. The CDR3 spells CASSRGLAGDYNEQFF. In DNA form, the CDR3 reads TGTGCCAGCAGCAGGGGACTAGCGGGAGATTACAATGAGCAGTTCTTC.

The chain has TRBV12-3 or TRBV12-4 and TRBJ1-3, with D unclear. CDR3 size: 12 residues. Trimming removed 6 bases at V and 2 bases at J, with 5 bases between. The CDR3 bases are TGTGCCAGCAGACTAACTGGAAACACCATATATTTT. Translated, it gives CASRLTGNTIYF.